A single TCR beta chain is shown here with its context. Using a J-beta primer mix together with a sample-barcoded 5' primer, a second PCR was run for roughly 6 to 11 cycles. One entry per CDR3 protein results from TCRdb running MiXCR on the 5' RACE reads. The data show 700,000 to 950,000 distinct CDR3 sequences, approximately 39% seen once. These data come from a study of blood T cells in healthy people across ages. Trimming shortened V by 4 bases and J by 5 bases, and 15 bases separated the two germline ends. This CDR3 is 16 amino acids long. The germline V gene has CDR1 LGHNA and CDR2 YNFKEQ. The source of this sequence is a woman in her sixties or seventies in good health. Sequenced input: blood. This chain connects TRBV4-2 to TRBJ1-6; D is unclear. CDR3 residues: CASSPIGPPDNSPLHF. The CDR3 nucleotides read TGTGCCAGCAGCCCCATCGGCCCCCCGGATAATTCACCCCTCCACTTT.